These 31 T cell receptor beta chains originate from one sample sequenced in a study of blood T cell repertoires in COVID-19. Measured with immunoSEQ multiplex PCR; TCRdb has only the in-frame clones, and not every one. Of over 60,000 clones listed, 89% are singletons. The sequenced sample was peripheral blood. The receptors originated from a man older than 75 with acute or convalescent COVID-19.

The rearrangement links TRBV7-9 to TRBJ2-1, with 9 bases that match TRBD1. This CDR3 spans 18 amino acids. Germline V lookup: CDR1 SEHNR, CDR2 FQNEAQ (reference sequence). J was trimmed by 5 bases and V by 5 bases; bases with no gene match: 16. The CDR3 DNA sequence: TGTGCCAGCAGCGTGGGGATGAACCGGGACAGGGCCAACAATGAGCAGTTCTTC. Protein product: CASSVGMNRDRANNEQFF.

A single count supports this clone. The rearrangement links TRBV7-2 to TRBJ1-2; D is uncertain. This CDR3 contains 12 residues. V was pared by 3 bases and J by 3 bases, with 5 bases between. Germline CDR1 SGHTA, CDR2 FQGNSA. The CDR3 spells CASSFRYYGYTF. The CDR3 DNA sequence: TGTGCCAGCAGCTTCAGATACTATGGCTACACCTTC.

This chain links TRBV6-5 with TRBJ1-4, with D maybe TRBD1 (6 bases). Germline loops: CDR1 MNHEY, CDR2 SVGAGI. Trimming cost V 11 bases and J 5 bases, with 18 bases left between them. CDR3 size: 14 residues. CDR3 coding DNA: TGTGCCGCTAAGTACCAGGGGATAAATGAAAAACTGTTTTTT. It translates to CAAKYQGINEKLFF.

This chain links TRBV12-3 or TRBV12-4 with TRBJ1-2; 9 nucleotides line up with TRBD1. Unmatched junction bases numbered 7, after V lost 6 bases and J lost 8 bases. The CDR3 is 13 amino acids. The CDR3 DNA reads as TGTGCCAGCAGCTTCGGGACAGGGATAGGCTACACCTTC. Translated: CASSFGTGIGYTF.

This clone was detected only once. The chain uses TRBV30 and TRBJ1-4, with 9 bases fitting TRBD1. The V and J ends lost 5 bases and 5 bases, in that order; junction bases with no gene match: 12. The CDR3 has 16 residues. Germline CDR1 GTSNPN, CDR2 SVGIG (reference sequence). The CDR3 reads CAWGVGGQGWNEKLFF. The CDR3 DNA sequence: TGTGCCTGGGGGGTAGGAGGACAGGGGTGGAATGAAAAACTGTTTTTT.

The chain is built from TRBV5-1 and TRBJ2-7; D might be TRBD1 (5 bases). The CDR3 loop spans 14 amino acids. CDR1 is SGHRS, CDR2 YFSETQ, per germline. Trimming cost V 1 base and J 6 bases, with 14 bases left between them. In DNA, the CDR3 is TGCGCCAGCAGCTTGAAGTCAGGGTCGAGCGAGCAGTACTTC. Translation: CASSLKSGSSEQYF.

This chain uses TRBV5-4 with TRBJ2-7, with TRBD1 as a possible D gene (5 bases). Trimming took 0 bases from V and 2 from J, leaving 9 bases between them. This CDR3 comprises 14 residues. Per the germline V gene, CDR1 is SGHNT and CDR2 is YYREEE (reference sequence). The CDR3 DNA sequence: TGTGCCAGCAGCTTGGACAGGTTTGCCTACGAGCAGTACTTC. This codes for CASSLDRFAYEQYF. Based on the CDR3 plus reference TRBV5-4 and TRBJ2-7, the full variable domain is ETGVTQSPTHLIKTRGQQVTLRCSSQSGHNTVSWYQQALGQGPQFIFQYYREEENGRGNFPPRFSGLQFPNYSSELNVNALELDDSALYLCASSLDRFAYEQYFGPGTRLTVT.

The chain is built from TRBV5-8 and TRBJ2-3; D remains ambiguous. V was shortened by 2 bases and J by 2 bases, with 12 bases between the two germline ends. Germline V gene data show CDR1 as SGHTS and CDR2 as YDEGEE. The CDR3 is made up of 15 amino acids. In DNA form, the CDR3 reads TGTGCCAGCAGCTTCGCTACCGTTCCCACAGATACGCAGTATTTT. This translates into CASSFATVPTDTQYF.

This clone was counted a few times. The chain employs TRBV2 and TRBJ1-5, with TRBD1 as a possible D gene (6 bases). V shed 6 bases and J shed 0 bases, with 15 bases lying between them. CDR3 length: 16 residues. The germline gives CDR1 SNHLY, CDR2 FYNNEI. The CDR3 region is CASRPTGQDSNQPQHF. The DNA for the CDR3 is TGTGCCAGCAGACCGACAGGTCAAGATAGCAATCAGCCCCAGCATTTT.

V usage is TRBV7-9 and J usage is TRBJ1-6, with D maybe TRBD1 (6 bases). V lost 4 bases to trimming and J lost 0 bases, with 16 bases between them. Germline V CDR1 and CDR2: SEHNR, FQNEAQ (reference sequence). The CDR3 consists of 18 residues. The CDR3 DNA follows: TGTGCCAGCAGCTCCGACCGACAGGTCAGCTCCTATAATTCACCCCTCCACTTT. Its protein is CASSSDRQVSSYNSPLHF.

This rearrangement joins TRBV27 to TRBJ1-1, with D tentatively TRBD1 (5 bases). CDR1 and CDR2 (germline): MNHEY, SMNVEV (reference sequence). V gave up 5 bases and J gave up 4 bases, with 11 bases separating them. This CDR3 contains 13 residues. The CDR3 DNA is TGTGCCAGCAGTCCCAGGGCTGGCACTGAAGCTTTCTTT. As protein: CASSPRAGTEAFF.

The CDR3 region has the DNA TGTGCCAGCAGCGTAGGGGCGGGGCAAACAACCGGGGAGCTGTTTTTT. The encoded protein is CASSVGAGQTTGELFF. The J gene is TRBJ2-2, the V gene TRBV9; D possibly corresponds to TRBD2 (6 bases). CDR3 length: 16 residues. Trimming left V 0 bases short and J 5 bases short, with 14 bases between. The germline V gene has CDR1 SGDLS and CDR2 YYNGEE. Variable domain in full (rest from reference TRBV9 and TRBJ2-2): DSGVTQTPKHLITATGQRVTLRCSPRSGDLSVYWYQQSLDQGLQFLIQYYNGEERAKGNILERFSAQQFPDLHSELNLSSLELGDSALYFCASSVGAGQTTGELFFGEGSRLTVL.

V and J are TRBV6-2 or TRBV6-3 and TRBJ1-5; TRBD1 agrees at 7 bases. The CDR3 spans 15 residues. Losses at the gene ends were 2 bases for V and 6 bases for J; bases not matched to a gene: 7. Germline CDR1 is MNHEY and CDR2 is SVGEGT. CDR3 sequence reads: CASSYGGQGGQPQHF. The CDR3 DNA reads as TGTGCCAGCAGTTACGGGGGGCAGGGGGGTCAGCCCCAGCATTTT.

Of note for this clone: Other DNA sequences in this sample translate to the same CDR3. The genes are TRBV6-5 and TRBJ1-1, with D hard to call. The CDR3 contains 13 residues. The germline gives CDR1 MNHEY, CDR2 SVGAGI. Deletions cut 5 bases from V and 1 base from J, with 8 bases between. CDR3 sequence: CASSREENTEAFF. The CDR3 region has the DNA TGTGCCAGCAGTCGGGAGGAGAACACTGAAGCTTTCTTT.

The gene calls are TRBV5-1 and TRBJ2-3, with 8 bases fitting TRBD1. The CDR3 length is 15 residues. V shed 0 bases, J shed 5 bases, and the junction held 5 bases outside the gene matches. Germline V gene data show CDR1 as SGHRS and CDR2 as YFSETQ. CDR3 in amino acids: CASSLVGTGGDTQYF. The DNA for the CDR3 is TGCGCCAGCAGCTTGGTTGGTACAGGGGGAGATACGCAGTATTTT.

This chain links TRBV21-1 with TRBJ2-3; the D segment call TRBD1 is taken from the table without a DNA check. TRBV21-1 is a pseudogene segment. This CDR3 region has 14 residues. This CDR3 reads CASRGQTPTDTQYF. CDR3 nucleotide sequence: TGTGCCAGCCGCGGACAGACTCCCACAGATACGCAGTATTTT.

The rearrangement links TRBV4-1 to TRBJ1-6; D unresolved. The germline CDR1 and CDR2 sequences are MGHRA and YSYEKL. This CDR3 comprises 17 residues. With 0 bases removed from V and 2 bases from J, the gap between germline ends came to 11 bases. The CDR3 region is CASSQDPGKPYNSPLHF. The DNA for the CDR3 is TGCGCCAGCAGCCAAGATCCGGGGAAGCCCTATAATTCACCCCTCCACTTT.

This rearrangement joins TRBV28 to TRBJ1-4, with 9 bases that match TRBD1. The CDR3 spans 14 residues. CDR1 is MDHEN and CDR2 is SYDVKM in the germline V gene. After removal of 4 bases from V and 8 bases from J, the junction contained 5 bases not matched to a gene. CDR3 protein: CASSSGQGIEKLFF. The CDR3 nucleotides read TGTGCCAGCAGTTCGGGACAGGGTATCGAAAAACTGTTTTTT.

The chain employs TRBV6-5 and TRBJ1-2; the match to TRBD1 covers 10 bases. CDR1 MNHEY and CDR2 SVGAGI come from the germline V gene. Trimming removed 7 bases from V and 1 base from J; junction bases left unmatched: 3. The CDR3 runs to 14 residues. CDR3 DNA sequence: TGTGCCAGCACCCGGGACAGGGGTAACTATGGCTACACCTTC. It codes for CASTRDRGNYGYTF.

The chain employs TRBV7-9 and TRBJ1-1, with 7 nucleotides matching TRBD1. Germline values: CDR1 SEHNR, CDR2 FQNEAQ (reference sequence). The length of the CDR3 is 14 residues. V lost 5 bases, J lost 5 bases, and 8 bases stayed unmatched. The DNA for the CDR3 is TGTGCCAGCAGCGCCGAACAGGGGTCGACTGAAGCTTTCTTT. Its protein product is CASSAEQGSTEAFF.

The chain couples TRBV6-5 to TRBJ1-2, with D possibly matching TRBD1 (6 bases). Trimming stripped 5 bases from V and 4 bases from J, with 14 bases between. Germline CDR1 is MNHEY and CDR2 is SVGAGI. The CDR3 totals 14 residues. CDR3 coding DNA: TGTGCCAGCAGTCCAGGGGCCGGGGCCTATGGCTACACCTTC. Its translation is CASSPGAGAYGYTF.

The DNA for the CDR3 is TGTGCCAGCGCACAGGGGCTAAGCACAGATACGCAGTATTTT. This codes for CASAQGLSTDTQYF. The chain is built from TRBV3-1 (or the pseudogene TRBV3-2) and TRBJ2-3, with 7 bases lining up with TRBD1. This CDR3 has 14 residues. Germline V lookup: CDR1 LGHDT, CDR2 YNNKEL (reference sequence). J was trimmed by 0 bases and V by 8 bases; bases with no gene match: 5.

This chain joins TRBV5-1 and TRBJ2-3; D perhaps matches TRBD1 (5 bases). Germline CDR1 is SGHRS and CDR2 is YFSETQ. This CDR3 spans 14 amino acids. The V and J ends lost 0 bases and 2 bases respectively, with 7 bases between them. For the CDR3, the DNA is TGCGCCAGCAGCTTGGGGGGCAACACAGATACGCAGTATTTT. It codes for CASSLGGNTDTQYF. Complete variable domain (other parts from reference TRBV5-1 and TRBJ2-3): KAGVTQTPRYLIKTRGQQVTLSCSPISGHRSVSWYQQTPGQGLQFLFEYFSETQRNKGNFPGRFSGRQFSNSRSEMNVSTLELGDSALYLCASSLGGNTDTQYFGPGTRLTVL.

J is TRBJ2-2 and V is TRBV6-2 or TRBV6-3; TRBD1 matches at 12 bases. Unmatched junction bases numbered 9, after V lost 0 bases and J lost 4 bases. CDR3 length equals 19 residues. Germline assignment: CDR1 MNHEY and CDR2 SVGEGT. CDR3 residues: CASSYSPPGQGAGTGELFF. CDR3 coding DNA: TGTGCCAGCAGTTACTCTCCCCCGGGACAGGGGGCAGGCACCGGGGAGCTGTTTTTT.

In this sample, this clone turned up a few times. The chain uses TRBV11-2 and TRBJ2-7; possibly TRBD2 for D (5 bases). The CDR3 runs to 12 residues. The V gene lost 6 bases and the J gene lost 0 bases, with 6 bases spanning the gap. Germline V gives CDR1 SGHAT, CDR2 FQNNGV. The CDR3 loop is CASRRGSYEQYF. The DNA for the CDR3 is TGTGCCAGCAGACGGGGCTCCTACGAGCAGTACTTC.

The chain links TRBV29-1 to TRBJ1-1, with a weak D call TRBD1 (6 bases). This CDR3 has 12 amino acids. Germline CDR1 and CDR2: SQVTM and ANQGSEA. V lost 5 bases and J lost 4, with 11 bases in between. The CDR3 region is CSVRGGGTEAFF. As DNA, the CDR3 is TGCAGCGTTAGAGGGGGGGGCACTGAAGCTTTCTTT.

The genes are TRBV2 and TRBJ1-3; D unclear. CDR3 size: 16 residues. CDR1 is SNHLY, CDR2 FYNNEI, per germline. Trimming shortened V by 5 bases and J by 1 base, and 15 bases separated the two germline ends. The DNA for the CDR3 is TGTGCCAGCAGTTCTGAGGGCGGATTATCTGGAAACACCATATATTTT. This codes for CASSSEGGLSGNTIYF.

The chain has TRBV6-5 and TRBJ1-2; a weak D match, TRBD1 (5 bases). CDR3 size: 15 residues. Germline CDR1 MNHEY, CDR2 SVGAGI. V was pared by 8 bases and J by 4 bases, with 20 bases between. The chain's CDR3 is CASRRDGITSYGYTF. The CDR3, as DNA: TGTGCCAGCCGGAGGGACGGCATAACTTCCTATGGCTACACCTTC.

This clone was recorded only once. The chain links TRBV30 to TRBJ2-3; TRBD2 might be the D (7 bases). V lost 0 bases to trimming and J lost 2 bases, with 21 bases between them. Germline values: CDR1 GTSNPN, CDR2 SVGIG (reference sequence). This CDR3 has 18 residues. In DNA form, the CDR3 reads TGTGCCTGGAGTGTACCCGGCTGGGGGGCGGGGGACACAGATACGCAGTATTTT. This codes for CAWSVPGWGAGDTDTQYF.

The chain has TRBV5-1 and TRBJ1-2, with 9 bases aligning to TRBD1. The CDR3 loop spans 15 amino acids. Germline CDR1 SGHRS, CDR2 YFSETQ. J lost 7 bases, V lost 2 bases, and 9 bases had no gene match. CDR3 region: CASSLRTGGSGGYTF. In nucleotides, the CDR3 is TGCGCCAGCAGCTTAAGAACAGGGGGCTCAGGTGGCTACACCTTC.

The V and J genes are TRBV6-1 and TRBJ1-2, with D maybe TRBD1 (6 bases). In germline, CDR1 is MNHNS, CDR2 SASEGT. Trimming removed 1 base at V and 9 bases at J, with 27 bases between. The length of the CDR3 is 18 residues. CDR3 nucleotide sequence: TGTGCCAGCAGTGAAGGCTTTGTGAGGACAGCTACCCTTTATCGCTACACCTTC. Protein: CASSEGFVRTATLYRYTF.